These 2 T cell receptor beta chains came from one sample sequenced in a study of blood T cell repertoires in COVID-19. Generated by immunoSEQ multiplex PCR, the TCRdb table keeps only in-frame clones and is missing some. The profile shows around 220,000 clones, 79% of them singletons. The sample consisted of peripheral blood. Every receptor here comes from a woman in her 40s with active or convalescent COVID-19.

CDR3 sequence reads: CASSPGDPGELFF. CDR3 coding DNA: TGTGCCAGCAGCCCAGGGGACCCCGGGGAGCTGTTTTTT. This rearrangement joins TRBV7-8 to TRBJ2-2; tentative D call: TRBD1 (6 bases). The CDR3 spans 13 residues. Trimming removed 5 bases from V and 6 bases from J, with 10 bases in between. From germline, CDR1 is SGHVS and CDR2 FQNEAQ.

This chain connects TRBV19 to TRBJ2-7, with D possibly TRBD1 on 5 matching bases. V gave up 5 bases and J gave up 6 bases, with 14 bases separating them. Germline V gene sequence: CDR1 LNHDA, CDR2 SQIVND (reference sequence). This CDR3 contains 13 residues. The CDR3 is CASSPTWGSEQYV. CDR3 bases: TGTGCCAGTAGTCCGACCTGGGGCTCCGAGCAGTACGTC.